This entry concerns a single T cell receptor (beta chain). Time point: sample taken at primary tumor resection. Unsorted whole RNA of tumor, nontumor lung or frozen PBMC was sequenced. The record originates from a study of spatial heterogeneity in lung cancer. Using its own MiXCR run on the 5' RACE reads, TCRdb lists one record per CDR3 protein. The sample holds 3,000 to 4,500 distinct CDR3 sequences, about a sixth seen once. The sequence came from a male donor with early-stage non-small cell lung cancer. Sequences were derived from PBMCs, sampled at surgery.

CDR3 DNA: TGTGCCAGCAGCCTACAGAGCAGACTAGCGGGAGGAGCGAACACCGGGGAGCTGTTTTTT. This gives the protein CASSLQSRLAGGANTGELFF. This chain links TRBV7-6 with TRBJ2-2; 13 nucleotides align to TRBD2. The CDR3 totals 20 residues. The V gene end was trimmed by 5 bases and the J gene end by 0 bases; junction bases not matched to a gene: 12. Germline V CDR1 and CDR2: SGHVS, FNYEAQ. Filled out from reference TRBV7-6 and TRBJ2-2, the complete variable domain reads GAGVSQSPRYKVTKRGQDVALRCDPISGHVSLYWYRQALGQGPEFLTYFNYEAQQDKSGLPNDRFSAERPEGSISTLTIQRTEQRDSAMYRCASSLQSRLAGGANTGELFFGEGSRLTVL.